Below are 5 T cell receptor beta chains sequenced from a single sample in a study of T cells in Graves' hyperthyroidism and ophthalmopathy. Amplification targeted TCR beta CDR3 regions from RNA transcripts. HTBI primers were employed in a first-round RT-PCR of the TCR CDR3. TCRdb re-called the multiplex PCR reads with MiXCR, one entry per CDR3 protein. The profile shows roughly 560,000 distinct CDR3 sequences, roughly 15% of them singletons. Sequences were obtained from blood. The receptors here all came from a woman aged 40 to 49 with Graves' ophthalmopathy.

This clonotype was seen repeatedly, ten times or more. The chain recombines TRBV19 with TRBJ1-1, with D perhaps matching TRBD1 (5 bases). Per the germline V gene, CDR1 is LNHDA and CDR2 is SQIVND (reference sequence). This CDR3 region has 16 residues. Trimming removed 5 bases from V and 0 bases from J, with 16 bases in between. The CDR3 nucleotides read TGTGCCAGTAGTCGAGGGACGGAATTCCTGAACACTGAAGCTTTCTTT. Translating it yields CASSRGTEFLNTEAFF.

This clonotype occurred a few times. This chain uses TRBV6-1 with TRBJ2-2, with TRBD2 identical over 10 bases. The CDR3 has 16 residues. J gave up 7 bases and V 2 bases, and 7 bases lay outside the gene matches. The V gene's germline CDR1 is MNHNS and CDR2 SASEGT. CDR3 bases: TGTGCCAGCAGTGAATGGGTGCTAGCGGGAGACGGGGAGCTGTTTTTT. It translates to CASSEWVLAGDGELFF.

The chain couples TRBV11-2 to TRBJ2-2; TRBD2 matches at 9 bases. The germline V gene encodes CDR1 SGHAT and CDR2 FQNNGV. The trim removed 4 bases at V and 6 bases at J, leaving 9 bases unmatched. CDR3 size: 16 residues. CDR3 in DNA: TGTGCCAGCAGCTCTGCCAGCGGGAGGTCCGCCGGGGAGCTGTTTTTT. Protein: CASSSASGRSAGELFF.

This clonotype was observed many times. The chain has TRBV20-1 and TRBJ1-1, with 8 positions matching TRBD1. The CDR3 sequence is 15 residues long. The germline V gene encodes CDR1 DFQATT and CDR2 SNEGSKA (reference sequence). Trimming at V came to 0 bases and at J to 6 bases, leaving 9 bases not matched to a gene. Here the CDR3 reads CSARDGAGGRAEAFF. The CDR3 nucleotides read TGCAGTGCTAGAGATGGGGCAGGGGGCAGAGCTGAAGCTTTCTTT.

This clonotype was seen at least ten times. This chain uses TRBV27 with TRBJ2-4; 8 bases are a match to TRBD2. CDR1 and CDR2 (germline): MNHEY, SMNVEV (reference sequence). The ends lost 0 bases at V and 4 bases at J; junction bases unmatched: 2. The CDR3 has 15 residues. The CDR3 DNA sequence: TGTGCCAGCAGTTTATCCGGGACTAGTAAAAACATTCAGTACTTC. It encodes CASSLSGTSKNIQYF.